Presented here are 25 T cell receptor beta chains from one specimen sequenced in a study of Graves' ophthalmopathy and Graves' hyperthyroidism. Using RNA transcripts, the TCR beta CDR3 regions were amplified. First-round RT-PCR relied on HTBI primers, and a second-round multiplex PCR came next. TCRdb itself ran the multiplex PCR reads through MiXCR, one entry per CDR3 protein. The table shows approximately 500,000 distinct CDR3 sequences, with over 13% occurring only once. Material: blood. The receptors stem from a woman in her twenties or thirties with Graves' ophthalmopathy.

In this sample, this clonotype turned up many times. The chain combines TRBV6-1 with TRBJ1-5; the D gene is possibly TRBD1 (6 bases). Trimming took off 6 bases at V and 0 bases at J, with 9 bases between the two ends. The CDR3 consists of 14 residues. Germline CDR1 and CDR2: MNHNS and SASEGT. CDR3 DNA sequence: TGTGCCAGCAGCCAGGGGTATAGCAATCAGCCCCAGCATTTT. This encodes CASSQGYSNQPQHF.

Worth noting for this clonotype: A much more abundant neighbour one base away suggests this may be a read error. This sequence joins TRBV6-5 and TRBJ2-7, with 8 nucleotides matching TRBD2. Germline V gene sequence: CDR1 MNHEY, CDR2 SVGAGI. CDR3 length: 15 residues. The CDR3, as DNA: TGTGCCAGCAGTTACTCCGGACTAGCCGCCTACGAGCAGTGCTTC. Encoded protein: CASSYSGLAAYEQCF.

J is TRBJ1-2 and V is TRBV5-1; D gene ambiguous. The CDR3 contains 13 residues. Germline V gene sequence: CDR1 SGHRS, CDR2 YFSETQ. The ends were cut back, 0 bases at V and 5 bases at J, with 8 bases in the middle. CDR3 bases: TGCGCCAGCAGCTTGGCCAAGATGTATGGCTACACCTTC. Translated, it gives CASSLAKMYGYTF.

This clonotype was observed a handful of times. V usage is TRBV3-1 and J usage is TRBJ2-7; possible D gene TRBD1, 6 bases. This CDR3 has 14 residues. Trimming shortened V by 4 bases and J by 2 bases, and 12 bases separated the two germline ends. Germline V CDR1 and CDR2: LGHDT, YNNKEL (reference sequence). The chain's CDR3 is CASSPWDTPYEQYF. The CDR3 DNA follows: TGTGCCAGCAGCCCTTGGGACACACCCTACGAGCAGTACTTC.

The table lists this clonotype with many counts. The chain combines TRBV13 with TRBJ2-7; 8 bases match TRBD1. Germline CDR1 and CDR2: PRHDT and FYEKMQ (reference sequence). The CDR3 is made up of 14 amino acids. Unmatched junction bases numbered 6, after V lost 4 bases and J lost 4 bases. CDR3 sequence (DNA): TGTGCCAGCAGCTCCGGACAGGGTTTATACGAGCAGTACTTC. Protein: CASSSGQGLYEQYF.

This clonotype appeared many times. This rearrangement joins TRBV7-2 to TRBJ2-2, with 8 bases matching TRBD1. J lost 3 bases, V lost 0 bases, and 6 bases had no gene match. This CDR3 spans 17 amino acids. Per germline, CDR1 SGHTA and CDR2 FQGNSA. This CDR3 reads CASSLAAGGLYTGELFF. The CDR3 region has the DNA TGTGCCAGCAGCTTAGCGGCAGGGGGCCTTTACACCGGGGAGCTGTTTTTT.

This clonotype was counted ten times or more. This chain uses TRBV28 with TRBJ1-2, with D possibly being TRBD1 (6 bases). V shed 5 bases and J shed 8 bases, with 15 bases lying between them. Germline CDR1 is MDHEN and CDR2 is SYDVKM. The CDR3 is 13 residues long. CDR3 nucleotides: TGTGCCAGCAGTGTTAACAGGGCTGGCGGCTACACCTTC. Protein: CASSVNRAGGYTF.

This clonotype was detected ten times or more. One junction end disagrees with the germline gene, perhaps due to a read error. The genes are TRBV2 and TRBJ1-1; D might be TRBD1 (5 bases). The CDR3 extends over 13 amino acids. CDR1 and CDR2 (germline): SNHLY, FYNNEI. The CDR3 reads CASSSGTRGEAFF. DNA of the CDR3: TGTGCCAGCAGTTCCGGGACCCGCGGGGAAGCTTTCTTC.

This clonotype occurred many times. As DNA, the CDR3 is TGCAGTGCTAGAGATTGGGGGTTCAATCAGCCCCAGCATTTT. Encoded protein: CSARDWGFNQPQHF. The rearrangement links TRBV20-1 to TRBJ1-5; a weak D match, TRBD1 (5 bases). Between the trimmed V and J ends, which lost 0 bases and 3 bases, there was a span of 9 bases. The CDR3 covers 14 residues. Germline CDR1 and CDR2: DFQATT and SNEGSKA (reference sequence).

This clonotype was recorded at least ten times. The chain has TRBV20-1 and TRBJ2-7, with TRBD2 identical over 7 bases. J was trimmed by 7 bases and V by 1 base; bases with no gene match: 4. This CDR3 spans 12 amino acids. Germline V lookup: CDR1 DFQATT, CDR2 SNEGSKA (reference sequence). The CDR3: CSARGPGGEQYF. Written as DNA, the CDR3 is TGCAGTGCTAGAGGACCGGGAGGAGAGCAGTACTTC.

At least ten counts were recorded for this clonotype. V and J are TRBV30 and TRBJ1-2, with D unresolved. This CDR3 region has 12 residues. The V gene lost 0 bases and the J gene lost 6 bases, with 8 bases spanning the gap. Germline V gene lookup returns CDR1 GTSNPN and CDR2 SVGIG (reference sequence). The CDR3 sequence is CAWSVSWDGYTF. The DNA for the CDR3 is TGTGCCTGGAGTGTTTCGTGGGATGGCTACACCTTC. Full variable domain (remainder filled in from reference TRBV30 and TRBJ1-2): SQTIHQWPATLVQPVGSPLSLECTVEGTSNPNLYWYRQAAGRGLQLLFYSVGIGQISSEVPQNLSASRPQDRQFILSSKKLLLSDSGFYLCAWSVSWDGYTFGSGTRLTVV.

The CDR3, as DNA: TGCGCCAGCAGCTTTCGACGTGGGGCTAACACCGGGGAGCTGTTTTTT. Translated, it gives CASSFRRGANTGELFF. This chain connects TRBV5-1 to TRBJ2-2; possibly TRBD1 for D (5 bases). CDR1 and CDR2 from the germline V gene are SGHRS and YFSETQ. The CDR3 sequence is 16 residues long. V was clipped by 2 bases and J by 2 bases, with 13 bases between them.

A remark on this clonotype: At one end, the junction sequence differs from germline, possibly due to a read error. The J gene is TRBJ2-2, the V gene TRBV6-1; TRBD2 might be the D (5 bases). CDR1 is MNHNS, CDR2 SASEGT, per germline. CDR3 length: 15 residues. CDR3 sequence (DNA): TGTGCCAGCAGTCGAACCCCACAGCACACCGGGGAGCTGGTTTTT. This encodes CASSRTPQHTGELVF.

This clonotype was seen ten or more times. The J gene is TRBJ2-7, the V gene TRBV6-1; TRBD2 matches 7 bases. The J segment lost 5 bases and the V segment lost 4 bases, leaving 8 bases of the junction unmatched. The germline CDR1 and CDR2 sequences are MNHNS and SASEGT. This CDR3 has 14 residues. The CDR3 is CASSGGLVAHEQYF. CDR3 DNA sequence: TGTGCCAGCAGTGGCGGACTAGTAGCCCACGAGCAGTACTTC.

Many counts were recorded for this clonotype. The chain is built from TRBV19 and TRBJ1-1; a possible D gene is TRBD1 (5 bases). Germline V lookup: CDR1 LNHDA, CDR2 SQIVND (reference sequence). The CDR3 extends over 12 amino acids. The V and J ends lost 6 bases and 6 bases respectively, with 11 bases between them. CDR3 sequence: CASRRGEAEAFF. CDR3 DNA: TGTGCCAGTAGAAGAGGGGAAGCTGAAGCTTTCTTT.

The V gene is TRBV7-8, the J gene TRBJ2-7; TRBD2 matches 14 bases. This CDR3 has 18 amino acids. The junction had 10 bases not matched to a gene; V was cut back by 4 bases and J by 2 bases. CDR1 SGHVS and CDR2 FQNEAQ come from the germline V gene. CDR3: CASSSTPGLAGAPYEQYF. The CDR3 region has the DNA TGTGCCAGCAGCTCCACTCCGGGACTAGCGGGAGCCCCCTACGAGCAGTACTTC.

This clonotype appeared a few times. The rearrangement links TRBV28 to TRBJ1-1; D unclear. Germline-derived CDR1 and CDR2 are MDHEN and SYDVKM. With 7 bases removed from V and 1 base from J, the gap between germline ends came to 7 bases. This CDR3 has 12 amino acids. As DNA, the CDR3 is TGTGCCAGCAATAGTCGGAACACTGAAGCTTTCTTT. Translated, it gives CASNSRNTEAFF.

This clonotype was counted many times. The V gene is TRBV13, the J gene TRBJ2-3; 8 positions match TRBD2. Germline CDR1 reads PRHDT; CDR2 reads FYEKMQ (reference sequence). This CDR3 region has 16 residues. The ends lost 0 bases at V and 1 base at J; junction bases unmatched: 3. DNA of the CDR3: TGTGCCAGCAGCTTAGGCTTACTAGCGGGCACAGATACGCAGTATTTT. It yields the protein CASSLGLLAGTDTQYF.

This clonotype has at least ten counts. The V call is TRBV7-3, the J call TRBJ1-1; D remains ambiguous. The V gene's germline CDR1 is SGHTA and CDR2 FQGTGA. Trimming removed 5 bases from V and 0 bases from J, with 7 bases in between. The CDR3 contains 13 residues. CDR3 loop: CASSQIVNTEAFF. The CDR3 DNA follows: TGTGCCAGCAGCCAGATAGTGAACACTGAAGCTTTCTTT.

Concerning this clonotype itself: Compared with germline, one end of the junction differs, possibly owing to a read error. The chain joins TRBV12-3 or TRBV12-4 to TRBJ1-2; 8 bases align to TRBD1. This CDR3 has 14 amino acids. CDR3 sequence: CTSSLMGQAHGYTF. CDR3 sequence (DNA): TGTACCAGCAGTTTAATGGGACAGGCTCATGGCTACACCTTC.

The V gene is TRBV2, the J gene TRBJ1-5; tentative D call: TRBD1 (5 bases). The ends were cut back, 8 bases at V and 6 bases at J, with 20 bases in the middle. Germline V gene sequence: CDR1 SNHLY, CDR2 FYNNEI. There are 15 residues in the CDR3. This CDR3 reads CASGAGGVNGQPQHF. CDR3 in DNA: TGTGCCAGCGGAGCGGGGGGGGTTAACGGTCAGCCCCAGCATTTT.

This clonotype has a count of ten or more. V is TRBV3-1 and J is TRBJ2-5; D might be TRBD1 or TRBD2, each matching 5 bases. The CDR3 spans 15 residues. Trimming stripped 3 bases from V and 1 base from J, with 12 bases between. Germline values: CDR1 LGHDT, CDR2 YNNKEL (reference sequence). Here the CDR3 reads CASSQPGRLQETQYF. For the CDR3, the DNA is TGTGCCAGCAGCCAGCCGGGACGCCTCCAAGAGACCCAGTACTTC.

Comment on this clonotype: A much larger clonotype is one base distant, so this may be a read error. V is TRBV29-1 and J is TRBJ1-1; D gene unclear. CDR1 and CDR2 (germline): SQVTM, ANQGSEA. The CDR3 is made up of 14 amino acids. CDR3 bases: TGCAGCCTTGATGCCGGCCCCTTGAACACTGAAGCTTTCTTT. Its protein is CSLDAGPLNTEAFF.

This clonotype was seen at least ten times. The chain combines TRBV28 with TRBJ2-2; tentatively, D is TRBD1 or TRBD2 (5 bases each). From germline, CDR1 is MDHEN and CDR2 SYDVKM. The CDR3 is 17 residues long. V was pared by 3 bases and J by 0 bases, with 14 bases between. The CDR3 coding sequence is TGTGCCAGCAGTTTCCCGGGACGTAAGACGAACACCGGGGAGCTGTTTTTT. The encoded protein is CASSFPGRKTNTGELFF.

The sample holds many counts of this clonotype. V gene TRBV12-3 or TRBV12-4 combines with J gene TRBJ1-2, with D perhaps matching TRBD1 (5 bases). V lost 7 bases and J lost 8, with 20 bases in between. This CDR3 comprises 14 residues. DNA for the CDR3: TGTGCCAGCACCCCTCTCCAGGGTTATGGCGGCTACACCTTC. Residues: CASTPLQGYGGYTF.